A selection of T cell receptor beta chains follows, all from one sample in a study of T-cell reconstitution after alpha-beta-depleted transplantation in children. TCRdb recomputed calls from the PCR reads with MiXCR, one row per CDR3 protein. The table records around 670,000 distinct CDR3 sequences, less than 15% of them present only once. Sequencing used PBMCs, obtained before TCRalphabeta/CD19-depleted stem cell transplant. These receptors came from a girl aged 2 to 10 with congenital amegakaryocytic thrombocytopenia, due to receive a stem cell transplant. Each CDR3 is given with its conserved first and last residue. A D gene is named only where the DNA matches it firmly. A row's size may be missing; if present it is once, few, many or a size class.

clone_size: -
v_call: TRBV12-3/TRBV12-4
cdr3_length: 17
d_call: TRBD2
j_call: TRBJ2-2
cdr3_nt: TGTGCCAGCAGTCCGGAGGGTAGCGGGGCGAACACCGGGGAGCTGTTTTTT
cdr3_aa: CASSPEGSGANTGELFF

clone_size: -
v_call: TRBV7-8
cdr3_length: 14
d_call: -
j_call: TRBJ1-2
cdr3_nt: TGTGCCAGCAGCTTAGTAGGGGGAGGACATGGCTACACCTTC
cdr3_aa: CASSLVGGGHGYTF

clone_size: -
v_call: TRBV30
cdr3_length: 14
d_call: TRBD2
j_call: TRBJ2-1
cdr3_nt: TGTGCCTGGAGGCCGCTAGCGGTCTACAATGAGCAGTTCTTC
cdr3_aa: CAWRPLAVYNEQFF

clone_size: many
v_call: TRBV5-6
cdr3_length: 15
d_call: -
j_call: TRBJ2-7
cdr3_nt: TGTGCCAGCAGCTTGGAGAAAGGTCGGCCCTACGAGCAGTACTTC
cdr3_aa: CASSLEKGRPYEQYF

clone_size: few
v_call: TRBV20-1
cdr3_length: 14
d_call: -
j_call: TRBJ2-3
cdr3_nt: TGCAGTGCTAGCCCCGGGACACAGTGGGATACGCAGTATTTT
cdr3_aa: CSASPGTQWDTQYF

clone_size: many
v_call: TRBV13
cdr3_length: 12
d_call: -
j_call: TRBJ2-3
cdr3_nt: TGTGCCAGCAGCTATCGCAGAGATACGCAGTATTTT
cdr3_aa: CASSYRRDTQYF

clone_size: -
v_call: TRBV14
cdr3_length: 15
d_call: TRBD2
j_call: TRBJ2-3
cdr3_nt: TGTGCCAGCTCTACTAGCGGGATGGGAACAGATACGCAGTATTTT
cdr3_aa: CASSTSGMGTDTQYF

clone_size: many
v_call: TRBV28
cdr3_length: 14
d_call: -
j_call: TRBJ2-7
cdr3_nt: TGTGCCAGCAGTTGGTCCAGGGATGGCTACGAGCAGTACTTC
cdr3_aa: CASSWSRDGYEQYF

clone_size: -
v_call: TRBV28
cdr3_length: 14
d_call: TRBD2
j_call: TRBJ2-7
cdr3_nt: TGTGCCAGCGGGGAACTAGCGGGATCCTACGAGCAGTACTTC
cdr3_aa: CASGELAGSYEQYF

clone_size: -
v_call: TRBV27
cdr3_length: 17
d_call: TRBD2
j_call: TRBJ2-7
cdr3_nt: TGTGCCAGCAGTTCGTTAGCGGGGTTTACGAGCTCCTACGAGCAGTACTTC
cdr3_aa: CASSSLAGFTSSYEQYF

clone_size: many
v_call: TRBV24-1
cdr3_length: 17
d_call: TRBD2
j_call: TRBJ2-3
cdr3_nt: TGTGCCACCAGTGATTTGGCGACTAGCGGGGTTACAGATACGCAGTATTTT
cdr3_aa: CATSDLATSGVTDTQYF

clone_size: -
v_call: TRBV20-1
cdr3_length: 16
d_call: TRBD2
j_call: TRBJ2-1
cdr3_nt: TGCAGTGCGAAAGATCTGCGACTAGCGGGTATCAATGAGCAGTTCTTC
cdr3_aa: CSAKDLRLAGINEQFF

clone_size: many
v_call: TRBV5-5
cdr3_length: 14
d_call: -
j_call: TRBJ2-4
cdr3_nt: TGTGCCAGCAGCTTCGGGGGAGACCAAAACATTCAGTACTTC
cdr3_aa: CASSFGGDQNIQYF

clone_size: few
v_call: TRBV5-1
cdr3_length: 13
d_call: -
j_call: TRBJ2-7
cdr3_nt: TGCGCCAGCAGCTTGGGAGTCTTGGGATCGTGGTACTTC
cdr3_aa: CASSLGVLGSWYF

clone_size: many
v_call: TRBV7-8
cdr3_length: 14
d_call: -
j_call: TRBJ2-2
cdr3_nt: TGTGCCAGCAGCTGGACAGTGAACACCGGGGAGCTGTTTTTT
cdr3_aa: CASSWTVNTGELFF

clone_size: many
v_call: TRBV7-9
cdr3_length: 13
d_call: -
j_call: TRBJ2-7
cdr3_nt: TGTGCCAGCAGCTTTAGTGGGGGATACGAGCAGTACTTC
cdr3_aa: CASSFSGGYEQYF

clone_size: few
v_call: TRBV5-1
cdr3_length: 19
d_call: TRBD2
j_call: TRBJ2-1
cdr3_nt: TGCGCCAGCAGCTCCACCCTAGCGGGAGGGCCGGCGTGGTACAATGAGCAGTTCTTC
cdr3_aa: CASSSTLAGGPAWYNEQFF

clone_size: many
v_call: TRBV5-1
cdr3_length: 15
d_call: -
j_call: TRBJ1-3
cdr3_nt: TGCGCCAGCAGCTTAGGAGTACGCTCTGGAAACACCATATATTTT
cdr3_aa: CASSLGVRSGNTIYF

clone_size: -
v_call: TRBV20-1
cdr3_length: 15
d_call: -
j_call: TRBJ2-3
cdr3_nt: TGCAGTGCCAACGTCGGAGCGTTTAGCACAGATACGCAGTATTTT
cdr3_aa: CSANVGAFSTDTQYF

clone_size: few
v_call: TRBV7-2
cdr3_length: 15
d_call: -
j_call: TRBJ1-5
cdr3_nt: TGTGCCAGCAGCTTAGAACAGGGAATGGGTCAGCCCCAGCATTTT
cdr3_aa: CASSLEQGMGQPQHF

clone_size: few
v_call: TRBV14
cdr3_length: 16
d_call: -
j_call: TRBJ2-1
cdr3_nt: TGTGCCAGCAGCCAAGATGGCCTAGCGTATTACAATGAGCAGTTCTTC
cdr3_aa: CASSQDGLAYYNEQFF

clone_size: few
v_call: TRBV30
cdr3_length: 18
d_call: -
j_call: TRBJ1-5
cdr3_nt: TGTGCCTGGAGTAACCCCGGGAAAATCTCGGACGGTAATCAGCCCCAGCATTTT
cdr3_aa: CAWSNPGKISDGNQPQHF

clone_size: few
v_call: TRBV12-3/TRBV12-4
cdr3_length: 14
d_call: TRBD1
j_call: TRBJ1-2
cdr3_nt: TGTGCCAGCAGGACAGGGGGCGATCTTAGGGTCGACACCTTC
cdr3_aa: CASRTGGDLRVDTF

clone_size: few
v_call: TRBV24-1
cdr3_length: 16
d_call: -
j_call: TRBJ2-1
cdr3_nt: TGTGCCACCAGTGATCGAAACAGTTACTCCTACAATGAGCAGTTCTTC
cdr3_aa: CATSDRNSYSYNEQFF

clone_size: few
v_call: TRBV12-3/TRBV12-4
cdr3_length: 14
d_call: TRBD1
j_call: TRBJ2-7
cdr3_nt: TGTGCCAGCAGTTTGCGAGACAGGGGGCTTGAGCAGTACTTC
cdr3_aa: CASSLRDRGLEQYF

clone_size: many
v_call: TRBV5-1
cdr3_length: 14
d_call: -
j_call: TRBJ2-7
cdr3_nt: TGCGCCAGCAGTTCATCGGGGGACCCCTACGAGCAGTACTTC
cdr3_aa: CASSSSGDPYEQYF

clone_size: few
v_call: TRBV29-1
cdr3_length: 16
d_call: TRBD2
j_call: TRBJ2-7
cdr3_nt: TGCAGCGTTGAAGAAACAACGACTAGCGGGAGGTACGAGCAGTACTTC
cdr3_aa: CSVEETTTSGRYEQYF